The clone carrying this T cell receptor (beta chain) has only a few counts. What it binds is unknown. Primers included in the PCR were 60 Vbeta and 13 Jbeta primers. Data came from immunoSEQ multiplex PCR; TCRdb stores just in-frame clones and leaves some out. The sample lists roughly 100,000 clones, roughly 79% seen once, with approximately 5% in the top ten. Looked up from germline, CDR1 is SGHTS and CDR2 is YDEGEE. The CDR3 contains 15 residues. The sample is drawn from a study of cytomegalovirus exposure and HLA in healthy donors. Study-level findings and limits: A missense DCLRE1C variant was associated with V- and J-gene trimming of TCR beta chains in a later analysis, and an independent cohort replicated the association. A list of about 180 TCR beta chains associated with cytomegalovirus was given. A prior analysis recorded that most TCR beta V segments were productive about 90% or about 30% of the time.

Source material: PBMCs. The sequence derives from a woman in her thirties or forties in good health and CMV-seronegative. The chain links TRBV5-8 to TRBJ2-5; 9 bases map to TRBD1. The J call could be wrong; TRBJ2-7 is a better fit for the DNA end. CDR3 in amino acids: CASSPTGGESYEQYF. CDR3 nucleotide sequence: TGTGCCAGCAGCCCGACAGGGGGTGAGTCCTACGAGCAGTACTTC.